Following are 24 T cell receptor beta chains from one sample sequenced in a study of T-cell reconstitution after alpha-beta-depleted transplantation in children. A TCRbeta library incorporating unique molecular identifiers was prepared. A single record per CDR3 protein comes from TCRdb applying MiXCR to the PCR reads. The sample has under 150,000 distinct CDR3 sequences, roughly 10% seen once. Sequenced material: PBMCs, mostly from graft donor cells, taken 180 days after TCRalphabeta/CD19-depleted stem cell transplant. Receptor source: a girl under three years old who had a stem cell transplant for combined immunodeficiency, so the T cells may come from the graft donor.

V usage is TRBV5-1 and J usage is TRBJ2-7; D may be TRBD2 (7 bases). The CDR3 is 15 amino acids. Trimming pared 3 bases from V and 4 bases from J, leaving 17 bases between. The germline gives CDR1 SGHRS, CDR2 YFSETQ. The CDR3 loop is CASSWRAGATYEQYF. DNA for the CDR3: TGCGCCAGCAGCTGGAGGGCGGGGGCCACTTACGAGCAGTACTTC. Full variable domain (remainder filled in from reference TRBV5-1 and TRBJ2-7): KAGVTQTPRYLIKTRGQQVTLSCSPISGHRSVSWYQQTPGQGLQFLFEYFSETQRNKGNFPGRFSGRQFSNSRSEMNVSTLELGDSALYLCASSWRAGATYEQYFGPGTRLTVT.

The chain uses TRBV5-1 and TRBJ1-5, with D tentatively TRBD1 (5 bases). With 0 bases removed from V and 8 bases from J, the gap between germline ends came to 12 bases. The CDR3 spans 14 residues. The V gene's germline CDR1 is SGHRS and CDR2 YFSETQ. The CDR3 nucleotides are TGCGCCAGCAGCTTGGTGGGGGGGGAGAAGCCCCAGCATTTT. Amino acids: CASSLVGGEKPQHF.

This clonotype came up a few times. The gene calls are TRBV12-3 or TRBV12-4 and TRBJ1-2, with 11 positions matching TRBD1. V was pared by 5 bases and J by 4 bases, with 3 bases of the junction left unmatched. This CDR3 is 14 amino acids long. The CDR3 loop reads CASSAGQGGYGYTF. CDR3 coding DNA: TGTGCCAGCAGTGCGGGACAGGGGGGCTATGGCTACACCTTC.

This clonotype has only a few counts. This chain uses TRBV6-2 or TRBV6-3 with TRBJ2-5; 7 bases map to TRBD1. Losses at the gene ends were 4 bases for V and 7 bases for J; bases not matched to a gene: 9. This CDR3 has 14 amino acids. Germline lookup yields CDR1 MNHEY and CDR2 SVGEGT. The CDR3 is CASSSTGTVVTQYF. CDR3 in DNA: TGTGCCAGCAGTTCTACCGGGACAGTGGTGACCCAGTACTTC.

This clonotype turned up a few times. This rearrangement joins TRBV4-2 to TRBJ2-4; TRBD1 matches 10 bases. Looked up from germline, CDR1 is LGHNA and CDR2 is YNFKEQ. V shed 5 bases and J 8 bases; nucleotides not matched to a gene: 21. The CDR3 spans 19 residues. This CDR3 reads CASSIRRDRGEKGSHIQYF. The CDR3 region has the DNA TGTGCCAGCAGCATCCGCCGGGACAGGGGAGAGAAAGGCAGCCACATTCAGTACTTC.

This clonotype was observed at least ten times. The chain employs TRBV20-1 and TRBJ2-3; D gene unclear. The germline CDR1 and CDR2 sequences are DFQATT and SNEGSKA (reference sequence). V was trimmed by 6 bases and J by 1 base, leaving 5 bases between them. The CDR3 extends over 11 amino acids. The CDR3 loop reads CSALRTDTQYF. DNA for the CDR3: TGCAGTGCACTGCGCACAGATACGCAGTATTTT.

The rearrangement uses TRBV7-9 and TRBJ2-1; no reliable D call. Germline V gene sequence: CDR1 SEHNR, CDR2 FQNEAQ (reference sequence). This CDR3 contains 16 residues. With 3 bases removed from V and 0 bases from J, the gap between germline ends came to 12 bases. Here the CDR3 reads CASSLSRRSSYNEQFF. CDR3 DNA: TGTGCCAGCAGCTTGAGTAGGCGGAGCTCCTACAATGAGCAGTTCTTC.

There are a few counts of this clonotype. The rearrangement links TRBV20-1 to TRBJ2-1, with TRBD1 identical over 9 bases. Trimming cost V 5 bases and J 6 bases; bases outside gene matches: 2. The germline V gene has CDR1 DFQATT and CDR2 SNEGSKA (reference sequence). This CDR3 is built from 12 residues. CDR3 loop: CSAQDRGNEQFF. Written as DNA, the CDR3 is TGCAGTGCTCAGGACAGGGGCAATGAGCAGTTCTTC.

This clonotype was observed a handful of times. This sequence joins TRBV7-8 and TRBJ2-2, with 8 positions matching TRBD2. V shed 4 bases and J 0 bases; nucleotides not matched to a gene: 4. The CDR3 contains 16 residues. Per the germline V gene, CDR1 is SGHVS and CDR2 is FQNEAQ. CDR3 region: CASSSTSGPNTGELFF. CDR3 coding DNA: TGTGCCAGCAGCTCCACTAGCGGACCGAACACCGGGGAGCTGTTTTTT.

This clonotype turned up a few times. The chain joins TRBV20-1 to TRBJ2-7; 7 bases are shared with TRBD2. This CDR3 contains 15 residues. Trimming took 1 base from V and 0 from J; bases not matched to a gene: 6. Germline CDR1 reads DFQATT; CDR2 reads SNEGSKA (reference sequence). This CDR3 is CSARVGGGASYEQYF. The DNA of the CDR3 is TGCAGTGCTAGAGTGGGCGGGGGTGCCTCCTACGAGCAGTACTTC.

At least ten counts were recorded for this clonotype. The chain uses TRBV29-1 and TRBJ2-7, with D maybe TRBD1 (6 bases). CDR3 size: 13 residues. CDR1 and CDR2 from the germline V gene are SQVTM and ANQGSEA. V lost 1 base and J 2 bases, leaving 9 bases between the germline ends. In DNA, the CDR3 is TGCAGCGTTGAAGTTACAGGGACCTACGAGCAGTACTTC. Protein: CSVEVTGTYEQYF.

This clonotype appeared a few times. This chain uses TRBV9 with TRBJ1-5, with 10 bases matching TRBD1. The V gene's germline CDR1 is SGDLS and CDR2 YYNGEE. Unmatched junction bases numbered 2, after V lost 3 bases and J lost 5 bases. The CDR3 is 14 amino acids. CDR3 amino acids: CASSAGQGDQPQHF. The CDR3 DNA follows: TGTGCCAGCAGCGCCGGACAGGGGGATCAGCCCCAGCATTTT.

This clonotype came up a few times. The rearrangement uses TRBV19 and TRBJ2-3; D is uncertain. The CDR3 contains 13 residues. Trimming cost V 5 bases and J 2 bases, with 8 bases left between them. Germline V gene data show CDR1 as LNHDA and CDR2 as SQIVND (reference sequence). The DNA for the CDR3 is TGTGCCAGTAGTCCCGGTTACACAGATACGCAGTATTTT. Its translation: CASSPGYTDTQYF.

There are a few counts of this clonotype. The chain carries TRBV5-1 and TRBJ2-2; D possibly matches TRBD1 or TRBD2 (5 bases each). The CDR3 is 14 residues long. V was shortened by 6 bases and J by 5 bases, with 14 bases between the two germline ends. Germline lookup yields CDR1 SGHRS and CDR2 YFSETQ. CDR3 sequence: CASNQGRGTGELFF. The CDR3 nucleotides are TGCGCCAGCAACCAGGGAAGAGGGACCGGGGAGCTGTTTTTT.

The chain couples TRBV24-1 to TRBJ2-3, with 14 positions matching TRBD2. V was clipped by 2 bases and J by 3 bases; unmatched bases: 6. The CDR3 contains 18 residues. Looked up from germline, CDR1 is KGHDR and CDR2 is SFDVKD. The CDR3 DNA follows: TGTGCCACCAGTGATTCCGGGACTAGCGGGGGCCTGACAGATACGCAGTATTTT. Amino acids: CATSDSGTSGGLTDTQYF.

This clonotype was counted many times. V and J are TRBV7-2 and TRBJ2-5; 8 nucleotides agree with TRBD2. V lost 2 bases to trimming and J lost 9 bases; unmatched junction nucleotides: 14. From germline, CDR1 is SGHTA and CDR2 FQGNSA. The CDR3 extends over 16 amino acids. CDR3 coding DNA: TGTGCCAGCAGCTTATTAAGGGCTAGCGGGTGGAAGGCCCAGTACTTC. As protein: CASSLLRASGWKAQYF.

The chain has TRBV2 and TRBJ2-7; 7 bases map to TRBD1. This CDR3 spans 14 amino acids. CDR1 SNHLY and CDR2 FYNNEI come from the germline V gene. With V trimmed by 4 bases and J by 2 bases, 5 bases remained unmatched. The DNA for the CDR3 is TGTGCCAGCAGTGTCTGGGACAGACCCTACGAGCAGTACTTC. It encodes CASSVWDRPYEQYF.

V usage is TRBV29-1 and J usage is TRBJ2-7; TRBD2 matches at 7 bases. Germline V gives CDR1 SQVTM, CDR2 ANQGSEA. The CDR3 spans 17 residues. Trimming took 4 bases from V and 3 from J; bases not matched to a gene: 18. The CDR3 loop reads CSVGLQGWSGAVYEQYF. The CDR3 bases are TGCAGCGTTGGATTGCAGGGATGGAGCGGGGCGGTCTACGAGCAGTACTTC.

This clonotype was counted between two and nine times. CDR3 sequence (DNA): TGTGCCAGCAGCACCACAGGGTATCTAAGGGACGAGCAGTACTTC. It is translated as CASSTTGYLRDEQYF. The rearrangement links TRBV5-6 to TRBJ2-7; a possible D gene is TRBD1 (6 bases). V was clipped by 4 bases and J by 5 bases, with 19 bases between them. The CDR3 extends over 15 amino acids. Germline assignment: CDR1 SGHDT and CDR2 YYEEEE. The whole variable domain, filled in from reference TRBV5-6 and TRBJ2-7, reads DAGVTQSPTHLIKTRGQQVTLRCSPKSGHDTVSWYQQALGQGPQFIFQYYEEEERQRGNFPDRFSGHQFPNYSSELNVNALLLGDSALYLCASSTTGYLRDEQYFGPGTRLTVT.

A word on this clonotype: This likely comes from a read error, as the CDR3 has no conserved phenylalanine or tryptophan at its end. This chain joins TRBV20-1 and TRBJ2-1; D is tentatively TRBD1 or TRBD2 (6 bases each). Trimming pared 3 bases from V and 1 base from J, leaving 13 bases between. Germline-derived CDR1 and CDR2 are DFQATT and SNEGSKA (reference sequence). The CDR3 consists of 15 residues. The CDR3: CSARGGLGSYNEQFL. DNA for the CDR3: TGCAGTGCTAGGGGGGGCTTAGGGTCCTACAATGAGCAGTTCCTC.

This clonotype occurred a few times. The chain combines TRBV6-1 with TRBJ1-2; D unclear. Germline CDR1 is MNHNS and CDR2 is SASEGT. This CDR3 comprises 15 residues. V was clipped by 0 bases and J by 6 bases, with 14 bases between them. Here the CDR3 DNA reads TGTGCCAGCAGTGAAGCGAACGAGATGTATAATGGCTACACCTTC. Its protein product is CASSEANEMYNGYTF.

The chain recombines TRBV12-3 or TRBV12-4 with TRBJ1-2; D perhaps matches TRBD1 (6 bases). Between the trimmed V and J ends, which lost 3 bases and 6 bases, there was a span of 14 bases. The CDR3 spans 14 residues. The CDR3 DNA is TGTGCCAGCAGTTTTTCTGGGGGGCGTCATGGCTACACCTTC. Its protein is CASSFSGGRHGYTF.

The V gene is TRBV6-1, the J gene TRBJ2-5; 7 nucleotides agree with TRBD1. This CDR3 region has 14 residues. CDR1 and CDR2 from the germline V gene are MNHNS and SASEGT. V lost 6 bases to trimming and J lost 4 bases; unmatched junction nucleotides: 8. This chain's CDR3 is CASSPGGEPETQYF. The CDR3 coding sequence is TGTGCCAGCAGCCCAGGGGGAGAACCAGAGACCCAGTACTTC.

The chain employs TRBV9 and TRBJ2-7; 13 positions agree with TRBD2. V was pared by 4 bases and J by 4 bases, with 8 bases of the junction left unmatched. In germline, CDR1 is SGDLS, CDR2 YYNGEE. The CDR3 has 16 residues. Written as DNA, the CDR3 is TGTGCCAGCAGCCCACCGGGACTAGCGGGGTTATACGAGCAGTACTTC. This encodes CASSPPGLAGLYEQYF.